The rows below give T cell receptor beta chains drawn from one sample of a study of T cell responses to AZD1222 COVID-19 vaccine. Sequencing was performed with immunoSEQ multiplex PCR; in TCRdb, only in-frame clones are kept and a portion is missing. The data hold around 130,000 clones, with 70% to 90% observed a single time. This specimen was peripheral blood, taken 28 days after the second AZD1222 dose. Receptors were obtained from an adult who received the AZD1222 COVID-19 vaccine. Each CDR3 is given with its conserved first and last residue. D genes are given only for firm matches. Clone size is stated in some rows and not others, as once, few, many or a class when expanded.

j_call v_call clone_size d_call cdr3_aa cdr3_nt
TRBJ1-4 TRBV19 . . CASSGQNEKLFF TGTGCCAGTAGCGGACAGAATGAAAAACTGTTTTTT
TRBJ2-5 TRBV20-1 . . CSALGEETQYF TGCAGTGCTTTAGGGGAAGAGACCCAGTACTTC
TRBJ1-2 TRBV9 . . CASSAGAAPYGYTF TGTGCCAGCAGCGCCGGGGCGGCCCCCTATGGCTACACCTTC
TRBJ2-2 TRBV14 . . CASSPTFLGTGELFF TGTGCCAGCAGCCCGACATTTCTGGGGACCGGGGAGCTGTTTTTT
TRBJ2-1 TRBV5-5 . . CASSSGTNNEQFF TGTGCCAGCAGCTCGGGGACAAACAATGAGCAGTTCTTC
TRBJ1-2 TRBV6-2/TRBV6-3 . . CASSYLGGSYGYTF TGTGCCAGCAGTTACCTGGGGGGCAGCTATGGCTACACCTTC
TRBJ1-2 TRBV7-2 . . CASSLGNFNYGYTF TGTGCCAGCAGCCTGGGGAATTTTAACTATGGCTACACCTTC
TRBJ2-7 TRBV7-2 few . CASSAPLDGPLLSYEQYF TGTGCCAGCAGCGCACCATTGGACGGACCCCTCCTCTCCTACGAGCAGTACTTC
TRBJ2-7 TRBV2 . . CASSEQTNYEQYF TGTGCCAGCAGTGAGCAGACCAACTACGAGCAGTACTTC
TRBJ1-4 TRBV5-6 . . CASSMRINEKLFF TGTGCCAGCAGCATGCGGATCAATGAAAAACTGTTTTTT
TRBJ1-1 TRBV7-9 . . CASSLPSNTEAFF TGTGCCAGCAGCCTTCCCAGCAACACTGAAGCTTTCTTT
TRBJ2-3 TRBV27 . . CASSPRGRTDTQYF TGTGCCAGCAGTCCCCGAGGCCGCACAGATACGCAGTATTTT
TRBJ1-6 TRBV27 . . CASSPASYNSPLHF TGTGCCAGCAGCCCAGCCTCCTATAATTCACCCCTCCACTTT
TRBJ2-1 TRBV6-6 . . CASSYPGIEQFF TGTGCCAGCAGTTACCCAGGAATTGAGCAGTTCTTC
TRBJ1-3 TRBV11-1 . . CASSLGGRYSGNTIYF TGTGCCAGCAGCTTAGGTGGACGTTACTCTGGAAACACCATATATTTT
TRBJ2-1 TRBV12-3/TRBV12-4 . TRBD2 CASSLGTSSEQFF TGTGCCAGCAGTTTAGGGACTAGTAGCGAGCAGTTCTTC
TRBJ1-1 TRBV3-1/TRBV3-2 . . CASSQALKRGGTRAFF TGTGCCAGCAGCCAAGCCCTAAAGCGGGGAGGGACGAGAGCTTTCTTT
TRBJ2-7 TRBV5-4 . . CASSPRRRTVSYEQYF TGTGCCAGCAGCCCAAGAAGGAGAACAGTCTCCTACGAGCAGTACTTC
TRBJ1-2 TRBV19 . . CASSIRRVGYGYTF TGTGCCAGTAGTATCCGCAGGGTTGGCTATGGCTACACCTTC
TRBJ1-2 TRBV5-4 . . CASSLGARVNYGYTF TGTGCCAGCAGCTTGGGCGCAAGGGTTAACTATGGCTACACCTTC
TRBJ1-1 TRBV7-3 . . CASSLSRTVEAFF TGTGCCAGCAGCTTATCTCGGACGGTTGAAGCTTTCTTT
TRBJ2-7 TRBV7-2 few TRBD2 CASRHGLAVPYEQYF TGTGCCAGCCGCCACGGACTAGCGGTACCCTACGAGCAGTACTTC
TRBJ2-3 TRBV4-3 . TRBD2 CASSPYAGGAGNTDTQYF TGCGCCAGCAGCCCTTATGCGGGGGGGGCCGGAAACACAGATACGCAGTATTTT
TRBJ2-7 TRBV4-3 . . CASSRTGWTRNEQYF TGCGCCAGCAGCCGAACAGGGTGGACGAGGAACGAGCAGTACTTC
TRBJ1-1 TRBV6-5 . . CASRSDSMNTEAFF TGTGCCAGCAGATCGGACAGCATGAACACTGAAGCTTTCTTT
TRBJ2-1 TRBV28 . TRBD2 CASSLFRTSGGRYEQFF TGTGCCAGCAGTTTATTTCGGACTAGCGGGGGTAGGTATGAGCAGTTCTTC
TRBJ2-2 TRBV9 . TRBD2 CASSVIAGSTPGELFF TGTGCCAGCAGCGTAATAGCGGGGTCGACTCCCGGGGAGCTGTTTTTT
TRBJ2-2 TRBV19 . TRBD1 CASSDRGRNTGELFF TGTGCCAGTAGCGACAGGGGGCGGAACACCGGGGAGCTGTTTTTT
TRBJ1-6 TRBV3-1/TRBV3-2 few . CASSQDRTPWANSPLHF TGTGCCAGCAGCCAAGATAGGACCCCGTGGGCAAATTCACCCCTCCACTTT
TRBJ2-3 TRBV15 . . CATSPGALADTQYF TGTGCCACCAGCCCCGGAGCTCTAGCCGATACGCAGTATTTT